Listed here are 9 T cell receptor beta chains from one sample, sequenced in a study of T cells after posttransplantation cyclophosphamide. Busulfan-fludarabine conditioning, marrow transplant, and cyclophosphamide on days +3 and +4 were administered. Repertoires were generated with immunoSEQ multiplex PCR, while TCRdb's copy carries only in-frame clones and drops some. The sample offers about 7,500 clones and no singletons, the top ten holding 10%. Here the sequenced sample was PBMCs, taken after allogeneic stem cell transplant with posttransplant cyclophosphamide. The receptors shown here come from a female patient aged 50-59 years who received an allogeneic stem cell transplant from a related donor, was CMV-positive, and had no GVHD. Some T cells could come from the graft donor.

This clone was counted ten times or more. V is TRBV5-4 and J is TRBJ1-3, with D unresolved. In germline, CDR1 is SGHNT, CDR2 YYREEE (reference sequence). This CDR3 has 14 amino acids. Trimming cost V 2 bases and J 1 base, with 7 bases left between them. The chain's CDR3 is CASSFDTSGNTIYF. CDR3 coding DNA: TGTGCCAGCAGCTTTGACACTTCTGGAAACACCATATATTTT.

At least ten counts were recorded for this clone. This chain links TRBV18 with TRBJ1-2, with D perhaps matching TRBD1 (6 bases). Trimming removed 1 base from V and 4 bases from J, with 13 bases in between. This CDR3 is 15 amino acids long. The germline V gene has CDR1 KGHSH and CDR2 LQKENI. In DNA, the CDR3 is TGTGCCAGCTCACCACGGACAGCCGACTTCTATGGCTACACCTTC. It yields the protein CASSPRTADFYGYTF.

This clone was recorded many times. The J gene is TRBJ2-5, the V gene TRBV28; D is possibly TRBD2 (5 bases). The CDR3 has 14 amino acids. Germline lookup yields CDR1 MDHEN and CDR2 SYDVKM. Trimming left V 3 bases short and J 7 bases short, with 15 bases between. The CDR3 DNA follows: TGTGCCAGCAGTTTTCCAGGAGGCCCGAGGACCCAGTACTTC. Its protein is CASSFPGGPRTQYF. Using reference TRBV28 and TRBJ2-5 for the parts outside the CDR3, the full variable domain is DVKVTQSSRYLVKRTGEKVFLECVQDMDHENMFWYRQDPGLGLRLIYFSYDVKMKEKGDIPEGYSVSREKKERFSLILESASTNQTSMYLCASSFPGGPRTQYFGPGTRLLVL.

The table lists this clone with many counts. The V gene is TRBV2, the J gene TRBJ2-7; 9 nucleotides agree with TRBD2. The germline V gene has CDR1 SNHLY and CDR2 FYNNEI. The V segment lost 4 bases and the J segment 1 base; nucleotides outside the gene matches: 5. The CDR3 contains 15 residues. The CDR3 DNA reads as TGTGCCAGCAGTGGCGGACTAGCGTATTCCTACGAGCAGTACTTC. It translates to CASSGGLAYSYEQYF.

In its sample, this clone was seen many times. This CDR3 is CASSYGQDPGNTIYF. DNA of the CDR3: TGCGCCAGCAGCTACGGACAGGACCCTGGAAACACCATATATTTT. V and J are TRBV5-1 and TRBJ1-3, with 7 bases lining up with TRBD1. The CDR3 runs to 15 residues. V trimming: 3 bases; J trimming: 2 bases; junction bases outside the gene matches: 5. Germline CDR1 and CDR2: SGHRS and YFSETQ. Full variable domain (outside the CDR3, taken from reference TRBV5-1 and TRBJ1-3): KAGVTQTPRYLIKTRGQQVTLSCSPISGHRSVSWYQQTPGQGLQFLFEYFSETQRNKGNFPGRFSGRQFSNSRSEMNVSTLELGDSALYLCASSYGQDPGNTIYFGEGSWLTVV.

This clone came up many times. This chain connects TRBV12-3 or TRBV12-4 to TRBJ2-6, with a weak D call TRBD1 (6 bases). The CDR3 is 15 amino acids. Trimming removed 8 bases at V and 0 bases at J, with 11 bases between. The CDR3 coding sequence is TGTGCCAGCCGGACAGCGGTCTCTGGGGCCAACGTCCTGACTTTC. The encoded protein is CASRTAVSGANVLTF.

This clone came up many times. V is TRBV6-5 and J is TRBJ1-2, with a tentative D call TRBD1 (6 bases). This CDR3 comprises 15 residues. The ends were cut back, 6 bases at V and 4 bases at J, with 18 bases in the middle. CDR1 is MNHEY and CDR2 is SVGAGI in the germline V gene. Here the CDR3 reads CASRRFQGRTYGYTF. DNA for the CDR3: TGTGCCAGCAGGAGGTTCCAGGGGAGAACCTATGGCTACACCTTC.

This clone was observed at least ten times. J is TRBJ1-1 and V is TRBV27; D not certain. Germline CDR1 and CDR2: MNHEY and SMNVEV (reference sequence). V lost 3 bases, J lost 1 base, and 12 bases lay in between. CDR3 length equals 15 residues. CDR3 bases: TGTGCCAGCAGTTTTTACGGTCGGTCGAACACTGAAGCTTTCTTT. Translating it yields CASSFYGRSNTEAFF.

This clone has only a few counts. The V gene is TRBV7-2, the J gene TRBJ2-5; TRBD1 aligns across 9 bases. Germline V lookup: CDR1 SGHTA, CDR2 FQGNSA. The J segment lost 5 bases and the V segment lost 6 bases, leaving 7 bases of the junction unmatched. CDR3 length: 14 residues. The CDR3, as DNA: TGTGCCAGCAGGGATACAGGGGGCATGGAGACCCAGTACTTC. This encodes CASRDTGGMETQYF.